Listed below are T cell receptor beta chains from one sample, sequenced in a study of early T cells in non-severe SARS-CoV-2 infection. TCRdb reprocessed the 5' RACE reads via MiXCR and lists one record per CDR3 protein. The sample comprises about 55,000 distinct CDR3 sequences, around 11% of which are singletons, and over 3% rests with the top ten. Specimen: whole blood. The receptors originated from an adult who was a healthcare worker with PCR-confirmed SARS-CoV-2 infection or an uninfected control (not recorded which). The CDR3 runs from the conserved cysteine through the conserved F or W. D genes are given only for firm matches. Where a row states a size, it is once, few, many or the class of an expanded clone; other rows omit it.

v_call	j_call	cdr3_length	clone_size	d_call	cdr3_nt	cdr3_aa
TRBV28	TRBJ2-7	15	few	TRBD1	TGTGCCAGCAGATTCTACAGGGGATCCTCCTACGAGCAGTACTTC	CASRFYRGSSYEQYF
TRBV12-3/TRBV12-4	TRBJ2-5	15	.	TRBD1	TGTGCCAGCAGTTTAGGGACAGGGGACTCGGAGACCCAGTACTTC	CASSLGTGDSETQYF
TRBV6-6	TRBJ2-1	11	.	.	TGTGCCAGTGAGGGATACAATGAGCAGTTCTTC	CASEGYNEQFF
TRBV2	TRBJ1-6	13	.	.	TGTGCCAGCAGTATTCTACATGAGTCACCCCTCCACTTT	CASSILHESPLHF
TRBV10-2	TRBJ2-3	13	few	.	TGCGCCAGCAGTGCCCAAGTTGACGATACGCAGTATTTT	CASSAQVDDTQYF
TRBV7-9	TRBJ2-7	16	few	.	TGTGCCAGCAGCTTAGTTGGCGGGGTAGAATCCTACGAGCAGTACTTC	CASSLVGGVESYEQYF
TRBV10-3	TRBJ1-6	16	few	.	TGTGCCATCAGTGCCGCAGGCGGGGGTCATAATTCACCCCTCCACTTT	CAISAAGGGHNSPLHF
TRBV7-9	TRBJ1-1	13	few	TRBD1	TGTGCCAGCAGCTTGGGACAGCCCAATGAAGCTTTCTTT	CASSLGQPNEAFF
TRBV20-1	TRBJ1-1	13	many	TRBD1	TGCAGTGCTTCCCTGGGACAGGGGGCTGAAGCTTTCTTT	CSASLGQGAEAFF
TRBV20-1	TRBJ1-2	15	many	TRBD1	TGCAGTGCCGACAGGGGGCTACGTGCTAACTATGGCTACACCTTC	CSADRGLRANYGYTF
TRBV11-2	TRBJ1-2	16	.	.	TGTGCCAGCAGCTCGGCGGGGGACAAAAGTAACTATGGCTACACCTTC	CASSSAGDKSNYGYTF
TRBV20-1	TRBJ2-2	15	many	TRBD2	TGCAGTGCTATACCGGGACTAGCAAGGACCGGGGAGCTGTTTTTT	CSAIPGLARTGELFF
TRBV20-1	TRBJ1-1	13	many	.	TGCAGTGCTAGAGATCTCGAAGAGGCTGAAGCTTTCTTT	CSARDLEEAEAFF
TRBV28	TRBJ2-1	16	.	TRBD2	TGTGCCAGCAGTTTAGCTAGCGGAACTCCGGCGGCTGAGCAGTTCTTC	CASSLASGTPAAEQFF
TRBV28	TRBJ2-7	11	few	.	TGTGCCAGCAGTCATCTCTACGAGCAGTACTTC	CASSHLYEQYF
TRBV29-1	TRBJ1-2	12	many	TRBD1	TGCAGCGTTGTGGACAGGAACTATGGCTACACCTTC	CSVVDRNYGYTF
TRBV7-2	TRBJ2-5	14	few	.	TGTGCCAGCAGCCAGACTACCCTTGGGGAGACCCAGTACTTC	CASSQTTLGETQYF
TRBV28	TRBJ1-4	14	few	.	TGTGCCAGCAGTTTCGGGGATCGATTCGAAAAACTGTTTTTT	CASSFGDRFEKLFF
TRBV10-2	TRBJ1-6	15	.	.	TGCGCCAGCAGTGAGTCGCAGGGTACGGATTCACCCCTCCACTTT	CASSESQGTDSPLHF
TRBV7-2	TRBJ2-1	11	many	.	TGTGCCAGCAGCTTGGGACTTCATCAGTTCTTC	CASSLGLHQFF
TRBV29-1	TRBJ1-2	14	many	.	TGCAGCGGCGCCTCCTGGGGGGCGGGCTATGGCTACACCTTC	CSGASWGAGYGYTF
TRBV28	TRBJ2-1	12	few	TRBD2	TGTGCCACCCAATCTAGCGGGGATGAGCAGTTCTTC	CATQSSGDEQFF
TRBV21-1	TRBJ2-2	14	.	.	TGTGCCAGCATCAGCGGGAGTGACACCGGGGAGCTGTTTTTT	CASISGSDTGELFF
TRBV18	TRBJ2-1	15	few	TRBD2	TGTGCCAGCTCACCATCCAGCGGGAGGTCGAATGAGCAGTTCTTC	CASSPSSGRSNEQFF
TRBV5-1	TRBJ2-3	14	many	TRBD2	TGCGCCAGCAGCCCTGGACTAGTTACAGATACGCAGTATTTT	CASSPGLVTDTQYF
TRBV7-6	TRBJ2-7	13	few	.	TGTGCCAGCAGCTTAGACGATGGGGGCCTTCAGTACTTC	CASSLDDGGLQYF